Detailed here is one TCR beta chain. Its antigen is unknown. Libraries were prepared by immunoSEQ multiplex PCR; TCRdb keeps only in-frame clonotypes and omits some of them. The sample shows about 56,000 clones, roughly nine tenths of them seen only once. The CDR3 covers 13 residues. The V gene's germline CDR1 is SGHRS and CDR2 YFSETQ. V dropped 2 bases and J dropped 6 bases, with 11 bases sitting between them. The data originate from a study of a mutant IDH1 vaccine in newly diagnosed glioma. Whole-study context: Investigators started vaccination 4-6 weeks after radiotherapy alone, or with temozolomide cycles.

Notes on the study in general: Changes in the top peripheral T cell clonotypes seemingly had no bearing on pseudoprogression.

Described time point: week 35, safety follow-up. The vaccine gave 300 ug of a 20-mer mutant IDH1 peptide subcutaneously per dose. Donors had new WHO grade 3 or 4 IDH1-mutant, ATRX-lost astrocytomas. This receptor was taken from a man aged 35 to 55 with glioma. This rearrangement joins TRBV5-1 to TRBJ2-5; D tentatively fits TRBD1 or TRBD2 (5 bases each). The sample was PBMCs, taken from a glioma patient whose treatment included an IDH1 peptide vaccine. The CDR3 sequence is CASSFVGDQTQYF. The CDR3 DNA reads TGCGCCAGCAGCTTCGTGGGGGACCAGACCCAGTACTTC.